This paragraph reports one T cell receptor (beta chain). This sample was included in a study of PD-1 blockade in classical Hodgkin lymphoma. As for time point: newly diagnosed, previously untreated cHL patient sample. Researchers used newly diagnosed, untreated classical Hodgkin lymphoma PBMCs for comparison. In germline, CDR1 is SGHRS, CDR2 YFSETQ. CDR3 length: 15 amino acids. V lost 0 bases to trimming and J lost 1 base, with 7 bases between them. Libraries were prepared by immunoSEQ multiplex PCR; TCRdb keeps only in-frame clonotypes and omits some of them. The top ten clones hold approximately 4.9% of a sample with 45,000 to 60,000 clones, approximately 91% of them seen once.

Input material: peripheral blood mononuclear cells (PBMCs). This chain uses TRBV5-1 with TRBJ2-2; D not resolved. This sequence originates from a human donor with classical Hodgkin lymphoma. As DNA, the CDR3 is TGCGCCAGCAGCTTGGTGCAGCTGAACACCGGGGAGCTGTTTTTT. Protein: CASSLVQLNTGELFF. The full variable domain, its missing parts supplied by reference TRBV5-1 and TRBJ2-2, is KAGVTQTPRYLIKTRGQQVTLSCSPISGHRSVSWYQQTPGQGLQFLFEYFSETQRNKGNFPGRFSGRQFSNSRSEMNVSTLELGDSALYLCASSLVQLNTGELFFGEGSRLTVL.